This T cell receptor (beta chain) was profiled in a study of identical twins. Comments on this clonotype: Antigen: not known.

Study conclusions and caveats: Diverse VJ usage suggested most zero-insertion clonotypes were not invariant T cells.

TCRdb processed the 5' RACE reads anew with MiXCR; each CDR3 protein has one entry. Found here are 200,000 to 250,000 distinct CDR3 sequences, 6.5% of them singletons; the top ten hold roughly 15%. There were only healthy Caucasians among the donors. The CDR3 is 12 residues long. Looked up from germline, CDR1 is SQVTM and CDR2 is ANQGSEA. With 7 bases removed from V and 0 bases from J, the gap between germline ends came to 9 bases. The same sample was also studied in work on T cells expressing NK-cell markers. That report adds: The leading position in the CD3+CD56-NKG2C+ fraction of several donors also went to these clonotypes.

The receptor comes from a woman younger than 35 in good health. Sample: CD8+ T cells sorted from blood. The V and J genes are TRBV29-1 and TRBJ1-2; D gene uncertain. The chain's CDR3 is CSDRTANYGYTF. CDR3 nucleotides: TGCAGCGACCGGACGGCTAACTATGGCTACACCTTC.